This T cell receptor (beta chain) came from a study of CXCR3-negative and CXCR3-positive naive CD8 T cells (dated by TCRdb to the late 2010s). Some background on the complete study: In total, roughly 130 million TRB reads were obtained, corresponding to roughly 1.5 +/- 0.3 million reads per library. Diversity and physicochemical repertoire analyses covered around 10 donors pooled from two independent experiments. TRBV-TRBJ cluster analysis included naive subsets from 5 donors and memory cells from 3 donors.

Broad study findings and their caveats: Repertoire diversity was comparably high in both naive subsets but much lower in memory CD8+ T cells. Freshly isolated PBMCs were used for most assays because CXCR3 expression went down partially after cryopreservation. Within the same donor, TRBV-TRBJ usage looked similar between naive CXCR3-negative and CXCR3-positive cells, but memory cells had distinct patterns. Compared with CXCR3-negative naive cells, CXCR3-positive naive cells had TRB CDR3s with higher hydrophobicity (lower Kidera factor 4), lower energy, and higher strength and volume indices. Because surface CD5, which is linked to self-reactivity in mice, was comparable between the naive subsets, TCR interaction strength was also inferred from the physicochemical properties of TRB CDR3s.

For this clonotype: Its cognate antigen has yet to be identified.

Each CD8+ T cell subset was flow-sorted in triplicate, with under 350,000 cells per subset placed directly into RLT lysis buffer. To exclude memory contaminants, naive CD8+ T cells were stringently defined as CD45RO-CCR7+CD27+CD95-. Standard density gradient centrifugation was used to isolate peripheral blood mononuclear cells from buffy coats. Naive CXCR3-negative and CXCR3-positive CD8+ T cells were flow-sorted on a FACSAria III. An RNeasy Mini Kit was used to extract total RNA from the sorted cells. This sample was sequenced with a NextSeq 550. The Human TCR Profiling Kit (MiLaboratory) was used to prepare UMI-labeled 5' RACE TRB cDNA libraries. cDNA synthesis used the entire amount of extracted RNA, and PCR amplification then used the entire amount of cDNA produced. Libraries were prepared in parallel with an identical number of PCR cycles. Regarding the original processing steps: MIGEC and MiXCR extracted about 53,000 +/- 10,000 unique UMI-labeled TRB cDNA molecules per library, requiring at least two reads per UMI. On average, about 40,000 +/- 10,000 functional in-frame TRB CDR3 nucleotide clonotypes lacking stop codons were found per library. After each sample was downsampled to 5000 UMI-labeled TRB molecules, VDJtools was used to calculate diversity metrics such as normalized Shannon-Wiener and Chao1. Clonotype-size-weighted physicochemical properties of the central five CDR3 residues (interaction energy, strength, volume and Kidera factor 4) were computed in VDJtools. Reads reprocessed by TCRdb are summarized as one entry per CDR3 protein sequence, and DNA is absent. The V and J calls reflect TCRdb's pipeline rather than the authors' work. The table for this sample lists over 50,000 distinct CDR3 sequences. The top ten clones comprise roughly 0.74% of the sample.

The germline V gene supplies CDR1 SGHTA and CDR2 FQGNSA. The CDR3, from cysteine to phenylalanine, totals 15 residues. No nucleotide data were recorded. The sequence was collected from a human donor in good health. Some clones in this sample may be carry-over from other donors' samples. Source material: naive CXCR3+ CD8+ T cells from blood. In light of the paper, this sample's cell subset or site label describes: CD45RO-CCR7+CD27+CD95- naive CD8+ T cells expressing CXCR3 (TNR3+). This sequence uses TRBV7-2 and TRBJ2-5. The CDR3 is CASSLGTGIRETQYF.